Listed below are T cell receptor beta chains from one sample, sequenced in a study of breast tumors, draining lymph nodes, adjacent tissues. TCRdb redid the calling of the multiplex PCR reads with MiXCR, one entry per CDR3 protein. Of around 140,000 distinct CDR3 sequences detected, about 22% appear once; the ten largest clones hold around 2.7%. Sequenced material: axillary lymph node tissue. The receptors originated from a female donor with breast cancer. Some clones in this sample may be carry-over from other donors' samples. CDR3s include the opening cysteine and the closing phenylalanine or tryptophan. D genes are given only for firm matches. Some rows have no size entry. The others give once, few or many, or a class for an expanded clone.

v_gene	d_gene	abundance	j_gene	CDR3aa	CDR3nt
TRBV6-2/TRBV6-3	TRBD2	many	TRBJ2-1	CASSSYGSGRYNEQFF	TGTGCCAGCAGCTCCTATGGTAGCGGGAGATACAATGAGCAGTTCTTC
TRBV12-3/TRBV12-4	.	many	TRBJ2-3	CASSLGKWDGTDTQYF	TGTGCCAGCAGTTTAGGGAAGTGGGACGGGACAGATACGCAGTATTTT
TRBV7-2	.	many	TRBJ2-7	CASSLEGWAVEQYF	TGTGCCAGCAGCTTAGAAGGCTGGGCAGTCGAGCAGTACTTC
TRBV7-3	.	many	TRBJ2-3	CASSKGGTDTQYF	TGTGCCAGCAGTAAGGGGGGCACAGATACGCAGTATTTT
TRBV20-1	TRBD2	many	TRBJ2-7	CSAGGLAGVRGYEQYF	TGCAGTGCTGGGGGACTAGCGGGAGTTCGCGGCTACGAGCAGTACTTC
TRBV28	.	.	TRBJ2-1	CASTQSTTSYNEQFF	TGTGCCAGCACCCAATCGACAACATCCTACAATGAGCAGTTCTTC
TRBV7-9	.	.	TRBJ1-1	CASSHWTRADTEAFF	TGTGCCAGCAGCCATTGGACCAGGGCGGACACTGAAGCTTTCTTT
TRBV28	TRBD2	.	TRBJ2-3	CASSSTRAGGFTQYF	TGTGCCAGCAGTTCTACTAGGGCGGGAGGATTTACGCAGTATTTT
TRBV9	.	many	TRBJ2-5	CASSVGRSGTQETQYF	TGTGCCAGCAGCGTAGGTAGAAGTGGGACCCAAGAGACCCAGTACTTC
TRBV6-2/TRBV6-3	TRBD1	many	TRBJ2-7	CASSYGTGSDEQYF	TGTGCCAGCAGTTACGGGACAGGGTCTGACGAGCAGTACTTC
TRBV3-1	TRBD1	many	TRBJ1-2	CASSRTGYGYTF	TGTGCCAGCAGCCGGACAGGGTATGGCTACACCTTC
TRBV3-1	.	.	TRBJ1-2	CAGSQDAVYGYTF	TGTGCCGGCAGCCAAGATGCCGTTTATGGCTACACCTTC
TRBV19	TRBD2	many	TRBJ2-1	CASSRLAGRLDEQFF	TGTGCCAGTAGTAGACTAGCGGGCCGGCTAGATGAGCAGTTCTTC
TRBV6-5	TRBD2	.	TRBJ2-7	CASSYSRTSGTSYEQYF	TGTGCCAGCAGTTACTCCCGGACTAGCGGGACCTCCTACGAGCAGTACTTC
TRBV5-1	TRBD2	many	TRBJ2-7	CASSLAVTSGYEQYF	TGCGCCAGCAGCTTGGCAGTGACTAGCGGCTACGAGCAGTACTTC
TRBV6-2/TRBV6-3	.	.	TRBJ2-3	CASSYQVGSGHITDTQYF	TGTGCCAGCAGTTATCAGGTGGGGAGCGGCCACATCACAGATACGCAGTATTTT
TRBV20-1	.	many	TRBJ2-7	CSARGGSRYEQYF	TGCAGTGCTAGAGGTGGGAGTAGGTACGAGCAGTACTTC
TRBV5-6	.	.	TRBJ2-7	CASSRQSAYEQYF	TGTGCCAGCAGCCGACAGAGCGCCTACGAGCAGTACTTC
TRBV9	TRBD1	.	TRBJ1-2	CASSTPFMEGAGRGYTF	TGTGCCAGCAGCACCCCTTTCATGGAGGGGGCGGGAAGGGGCTACACCTTC
TRBV7-3	.	many	TRBJ2-5	CASSQGGGGETQYF	TGTGCCAGCAGCCAAGGTGGCGGTGGAGAGACCCAGTACTTC
TRBV12-3/TRBV12-4	TRBD1	many	TRBJ1-4	CASSLMGTGPNEKLFF	TGTGCCAGCAGCCTAATGGGGACAGGCCCCAATGAAAAACTGTTTTTT
TRBV5-6	.	many	TRBJ2-2	CASSPQNTGELFF	TGTGCCAGCAGCCCCCAGAACACCGGGGAGCTGTTTTTT
TRBV29-1	.	many	TRBJ2-3	CSLKAPDTQYF	TGCAGCCTTAAGGCCCCAGATACGCAGTATTTT
TRBV28	TRBD1	few	TRBJ1-3	CASRIQGTAGNTIYF	TGTGCCAGCAGGATACAGGGGACGGCTGGAAACACCATATATTTT
TRBV7-2	.	many	TRBJ2-7	CASSFDREAYEQYF	TGTGCCAGCAGCTTCGACAGAGAAGCCTACGAGCAGTACTTC
TRBV20-1	TRBD1	many	TRBJ2-7	CSASRGRSYEQYF	TGCAGTGCTAGCAGGGGGCGGTCCTACGAGCAGTACTTC
TRBV6-6	.	many	TRBJ2-3	CASKEDTQYF	TGTGCCAGCAAGGAAGATACGCAGTATTTT
TRBV9	TRBD2	many	TRBJ2-3	CASSVGISGIGDTQYF	TGTGCCAGCAGCGTAGGGATTAGCGGGATAGGAGATACGCAGTATTTT
TRBV5-8	TRBD1	.	TRBJ1-4	CASSLWDREEKLFF	TGTGCCAGCAGCTTGTGGGACAGGGAAGAAAAACTGTTTTTT
TRBV20-1	.	many	TRBJ2-5	CSAPPAGSSPLKETQYF	TGCAGTGCTCCTCCGGCGGGAAGTTCCCCGCTGAAAGAGACCCAGTACTTC
TRBV9	TRBD2	many	TRBJ2-5	CASSEGLAGGRTETQYF	TGTGCCAGCAGCGAGGGACTAGCGGGAGGGCGGACGGAGACCCAGTACTTC
TRBV4-2	.	many	TRBJ1-4	CASSTNGQLEKLFF	TGTGCCAGCAGCACCAATGGGCAGCTTGAAAAACTGTTTTTT